Sequencing of this T cell receptor beta chain was carried out in a study of T cell responses to AZD1222 COVID-19 vaccine. Germline CDR1 and CDR2: MNHEY and SMNVEV (reference sequence). The CDR3 totals 17 residues. With V trimmed by 4 bases and J by 0 bases, 6 bases remained unmatched. TCRdb keeps only in-frame clones here, not all; method: immunoSEQ multiplex PCR. The sample carries some 200,000 clones, approximately 90% recorded once. The receptor's source is an adult who received the AZD1222 COVID-19 vaccine. The chain is built from TRBV27 and TRBJ2-2; TRBD2 agrees at 9 bases. This specimen was peripheral blood, taken 28 days after the second AZD1222 dose. The chain's CDR3 is CASSSRIAGANTGELFF. The CDR3 nucleotides are TGTGCCAGCAGTTCCCGAATAGCGGGAGCGAACACCGGGGAGCTGTTTTTT.